This T cell receptor (beta chain) was found in a study of cytomegalovirus exposure and HLA in healthy donors. This PCR relied on a set of 60 Vbeta primers and 13 Jbeta primers. Assay: immunoSEQ multiplex PCR; the TCRdb copy retains only in-frame clones and omits some. The sample has approximately 50,000 clones, over 70% seen once. Trimming stripped 3 bases from V and 6 bases from J, with 16 bases between. The length of the CDR3 is 14 residues. The germline CDR1 and CDR2 sequences are GTSNPN and SVGIG (reference sequence). The rearrangement uses TRBV30 and TRBJ2-3, with a tentative D call TRBD1 (6 bases). Sequencing was done on a sample of PBMCs. The clonotype was recovered from a young man in good health and CMV-seropositive. In nucleotides, the CDR3 is TGTGCCTGGAGCGACAGGCCAAAGGGGGATACGCAGTATTTT. Its protein product is CAWSDRPKGDTQYF.